Listed below are T cell receptor beta chains from one sample, sequenced in a study of CD8+ T cells in alopecia areata. Sequencing used immunoSEQ multiplex PCR; TCRdb keeps in-frame clones, though not all of them. Of approximately 210,000 clones in the sample, more than 55% were seen once. The sample here was CD4+ T cells sorted from blood, taken at approximately week 42, from a patient treated with tofacitinib. The receptors derive from a human donor with alopecia areata. Both conserved end residues are part of each CDR3. A clone size is listed for some rows: how often the clone was seen (once, few, many), or a class if it is expanded.

clone_size j_call v_call cdr3_aa
- TRBJ2-2 TRBV2 CASRVQGAIAGELFF
many TRBJ1-2 TRBV19 CASRVEVNYGYTF
- TRBJ1-2 TRBV29-1 CSVAPFPDRGYGYTF
- TRBJ1-2 TRBV29-1 CSVEGSLGYGYTF
once TRBJ2-1 TRBV7-2 CASSLGSQDLFF
- TRBJ2-5 TRBV13 CASSLTSETQYF
- TRBJ1-4 TRBV6-6 CASRNNEKLFF
- TRBJ2-2 TRBV7-8 CASSPRGGQVGELFF
- TRBJ1-4 TRBV7-9 CASSPASEKLFF
once TRBJ2-1 TRBV9 CASSVVGEGGQFF
- TRBJ1-6 TRBV4-3 CASSQDPGGSPLHF
- TRBJ2-3 TRBV7-2 CASSLEERGGLTQYF
- TRBJ2-3 TRBV27 CASSSRGEDTQYF
- TRBJ1-2 TRBV6-6 CASILGQGSYGYTF
few TRBJ2-3 TRBV6-1 CASSRERSTDTQYF
once TRBJ2-7 TRBV30 CAWSGRYDEQYF
- TRBJ1-5 TRBV19 CAAEGQGYQPQHF
- TRBJ2-5 TRBV29-1 CSVGTGGKETQYF
- TRBJ2-4 TRBV5-5 CASSPRDWENIQYF
- TRBJ2-1 TRBV2 CASSELVKPLF
- TRBJ2-2 TRBV15 CATSQRGSTGELFF
- TRBJ1-1 TRBV5-4 CASSLAGRLNTEAFF
- TRBJ2-6 TRBV4-1 CASSPGTSGASGANVLTF
once - TRBV7-3 CASSYTRGRHEQYF
- TRBJ2-4 TRBV30 CAWSVGPPIQYF
- TRBJ1-6 TRBV6-5 CASSYSAQGDSPLHF
few TRBJ1-2 TRBV2 CASVYLDYTF
few TRBJ2-3 TRBV7-2 CASSGFRDTQYF
few TRBJ1-1 TRBV30 CAGDRGGTEAFF
- TRBJ2-1 TRBV29-1 CSVDRIESSYNEQFF
- TRBJ1-2 TRBV9 CASSVPGQGESYTF
once TRBJ1-1 TRBV6-5 CATHRAGGTEAFF
- TRBJ2-3 TRBV7-6 CASSPVARTDTQYF
- TRBJ2-3 TRBV6-1 CASSEGWHRADTQYF
- TRBJ1-5 TRBV6-1 CASSEKGHQPQHF
- TRBJ2-2 TRBV7-3 CASSEIGPGELFF
- TRBJ2-1 TRBV29-1 CSVISGGARDEQFF
- TRBJ2-3 TRBV7-2 CASSLAPRGGPDTQYF
- TRBJ2-7 TRBV4-3 CASSQDLATGSYEQYF
- TRBJ2-7 TRBV4-1 CASSQGTSGGFEQYF
- TRBJ2-7 TRBV11-2 CASSLLTGTSGAYEQYF
- TRBJ2-1 TRBV7-9 CASSSIGAGDYNEQFF
many TRBJ1-2 TRBV5-6 CASSLGRGDGYTF
- TRBJ2-1 TRBV4-1 CASSQDMGSNEQFF
few TRBJ2-5 TRBV6-5 CASSFGTSQETQYF
- TRBJ2-3 TRBV30 CAWSRDRGRDTQYF
once TRBJ1-5 TRBV7-2 CASSFGGNQPQHF
- TRBJ2-4 TRBV9 CASSVEDATGYF
- TRBJ2-2 TRBV27 CASSLMGLASGELFF
few TRBJ2-3 TRBV7-8 CASSPGEKDTQYF
- TRBJ1-1 TRBV29-1 CSVENPVDSGTEAFF
- TRBJ2-7 TRBV2 CASSKGDYEQYF
- TRBJ2-4 TRBV2 CASSHNTVAKNIQYF
- TRBJ2-1 TRBV29-1 CSVNSGGNYNERFF
- TRBJ2-2 TRBV19 CASSIRQVNTGELFF
- TRBJ2-7 TRBV5-6 CASSNRRQNYEQYF
- TRBJ1-1 TRBV30 CAWSVGSNFEAFF